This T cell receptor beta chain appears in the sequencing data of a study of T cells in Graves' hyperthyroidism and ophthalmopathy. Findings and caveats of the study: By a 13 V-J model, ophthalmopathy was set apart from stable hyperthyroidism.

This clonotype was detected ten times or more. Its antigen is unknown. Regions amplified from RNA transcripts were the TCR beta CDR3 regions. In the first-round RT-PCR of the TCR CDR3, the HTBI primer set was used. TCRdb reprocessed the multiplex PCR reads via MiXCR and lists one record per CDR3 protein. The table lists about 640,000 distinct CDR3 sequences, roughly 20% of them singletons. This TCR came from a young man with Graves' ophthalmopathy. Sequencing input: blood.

The CDR3 DNA follows: TGTGCCAGCTGGACTAGCGGGTCTCACAATGAGCAGTTCTTC. It is translated as CASWTSGSHNEQFF. The gene calls are TRBV28 and TRBJ2-1; TRBD2 matches 11 bases. The CDR3 has 14 residues. With V trimmed by 8 bases and J by 5 bases, 5 bases remained unmatched. Per the germline V gene, CDR1 is MDHEN and CDR2 is SYDVKM.